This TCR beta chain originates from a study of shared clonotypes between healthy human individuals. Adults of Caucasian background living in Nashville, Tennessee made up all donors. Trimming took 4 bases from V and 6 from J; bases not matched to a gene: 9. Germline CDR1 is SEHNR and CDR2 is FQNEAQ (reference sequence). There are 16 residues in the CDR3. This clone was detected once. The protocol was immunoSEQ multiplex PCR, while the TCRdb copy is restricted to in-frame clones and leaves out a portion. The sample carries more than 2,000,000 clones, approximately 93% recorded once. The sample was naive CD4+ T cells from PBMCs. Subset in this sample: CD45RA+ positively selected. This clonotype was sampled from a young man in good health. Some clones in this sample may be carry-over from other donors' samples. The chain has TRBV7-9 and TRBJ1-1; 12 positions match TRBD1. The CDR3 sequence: CASSSRVGQGASEAFF. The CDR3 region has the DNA TGTGCCAGCAGCTCCCGGGTGGGACAGGGGGCGTCTGAAGCTTTCTTT. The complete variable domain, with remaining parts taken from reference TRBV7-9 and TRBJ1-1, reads DTGVSQNPRHKITKRGQNVTFRCDPISEHNRLYWYRQTLGQGPEFLTYFQNEAQLEKSRLLSDRFSAERPKGSFSTLEIQRTEQGDSAMYLCASSSRVGQGASEAFFGQGTRLTVV.